This passage covers 6 T cell receptor beta chains from one sample sequenced in a study of early T cells in non-severe SARS-CoV-2 infection. TCRdb reprocessed the 5' RACE reads via MiXCR and lists one record per CDR3 protein. The sample has tens of thousands of distinct CDR3 sequences, around 6.6% seen once. This specimen was whole blood, taken at baseline. These receptors all stem from an adult who was a healthcare worker with PCR-confirmed SARS-CoV-2 infection or an uninfected control (not recorded which).

This clonotype was seen repeatedly, ten times or more. The chain joins TRBV7-2 to TRBJ1-2; the D is unclear. The CDR3 has 13 residues. Trimming took off 5 bases at V and 4 bases at J, with 11 bases between the two ends. Germline V lookup: CDR1 SGHTA, CDR2 FQGNSA. The CDR3: CASSPVAGYGYTF. The CDR3 nucleotides are TGTGCCAGCAGCCCTGTGGCAGGCTATGGCTACACCTTC.

This clonotype was seen more than once but under ten times. CDR3 nucleotide sequence: TGTGCCAGAGAAGACCCACAGGGGGGGTCTAGGGAGCAGTACTTC. Its translation: CAREDPQGGSREQYF. The chain carries TRBV30 and TRBJ2-7, with D tentatively TRBD1 (8 bases). Germline CDR1 is GTSNPN and CDR2 is SVGIG (reference sequence). Between the trimmed V and J ends, which lost 8 bases and 7 bases, there was a span of 27 bases. The CDR3 covers 15 residues.

In this sample, this clonotype turned up a few times. The chain couples TRBV11-2 to TRBJ2-2, with a weak D call TRBD2 (5 bases). The CDR3 covers 17 residues. V lost 7 bases and J 1 base, leaving 19 bases between the germline ends. Germline V lookup: CDR1 SGHAT, CDR2 FQNNGV. The CDR3 protein is CASTPAADFRNTGELFF. For the CDR3, the DNA is TGTGCCAGCACCCCGGCCGCGGACTTTAGGAACACCGGGGAGCTGTTTTTT. Using reference TRBV11-2 and TRBJ2-2 for the parts outside the CDR3, the full variable domain is EAGVAQSPRYKIIEKRQSVAFWCNPISGHATLYWYQQILGQGPKLLIQFQNNGVVDDSQLPKDRFSAERLKGVDSTLKIQPAKLEDSAVYLCASTPAADFRNTGELFFGEGSRLTVL.

This clonotype has ten or more counts. The chain links TRBV2 to TRBJ2-1; 15 bases line up with TRBD2. Germline V lookup: CDR1 SNHLY, CDR2 FYNNEI. Unmatched junction bases numbered 6, after V lost 6 bases and J lost 6 bases. CDR3 length: 16 amino acids. The CDR3 spells CASRWTSGGAGNEQFF. Written as DNA, the CDR3 is TGTGCCAGCAGGTGGACTAGCGGGGGGGCCGGCAATGAGCAGTTCTTC.

This clonotype has a count of ten or more. The chain couples TRBV27 to TRBJ2-7, with D perhaps matching TRBD1 (6 bases). Per the germline V gene, CDR1 is MNHEY and CDR2 is SMNVEV (reference sequence). This CDR3 is built from 15 residues. V dropped 6 bases and J dropped 1 base, with 16 bases sitting between them. CDR3 sequence: CASSRRGHNSYEQYF. The CDR3 region has the DNA TGTGCCAGCAGCCGCAGGGGTCACAATTCCTACGAGCAGTACTTC.

Regarding this clonotype: Because the CDR3 is missing its conserved closing phenylalanine or tryptophan, this is likely a read error. The chain combines TRBV20-1 with TRBJ1-2; D ambiguous. Trimming took off 0 bases at V and 8 bases at J, with 10 bases between the two ends. Germline CDR1 is DFQATT and CDR2 is SNEGSKA (reference sequence). This CDR3 spans 12 amino acids. CDR3 in amino acids: CSARDPMFGYTS. The CDR3, as DNA: TGCAGTGCTAGAGATCCCATGTTCGGCTACACCTCC.